These 12 T cell receptor beta chains came from one sample sequenced in a study of T-cell reconstitution after alpha-beta-depleted transplantation in children. Preparation of the TCRbeta library involved a method that used unique molecular identifiers. TCRdb reprocessed the PCR reads with MiXCR, giving one entry per CDR3 protein. The table lists 80,000 to 100,000 distinct CDR3 sequences, more than 20% of them singletons. The sample consisted of PBMCs, taken before TCRalphabeta/CD19-depleted stem cell transplant. The origin of the receptors is a boy aged 2 to 9 with acute lymphoblastic leukemia, due to receive a stem cell transplant.

The table lists this clonotype with many counts. The gene calls are TRBV20-1 and TRBJ1-6, with D perhaps TRBD1 (6 bases). The germline CDR1 and CDR2 sequences are DFQATT and SNEGSKA (reference sequence). Trimming left V 6 bases short and J 6 bases short, with 12 bases between. This CDR3 is built from 13 residues. The CDR3 loop reads CSAEDSPNSPLHF. The DNA of the CDR3 is TGCAGTGCAGAGGACAGTCCTAATTCACCCCTCCACTTT.

The chain uses TRBV20-1 and TRBJ2-3; 10 bases are a match to TRBD2. The CDR3 is 20 residues long. V was pared by 0 bases and J by 2 bases, with 17 bases of the junction left unmatched. Per germline, CDR1 DFQATT and CDR2 SNEGSKA (reference sequence). CDR3 sequence (DNA): TGCAGTGCTAGAGACATCTACACACGAGGACTAGCGGCCCTCACAGATACGCAGTATTTT. Residues: CSARDIYTRGLAALTDTQYF.

This chain connects TRBV27 to TRBJ2-1; D is ambiguous. The CDR3 is 11 amino acids. V was pared by 8 bases and J by 3 bases, with 5 bases between. Germline loops: CDR1 MNHEY, CDR2 SMNVEV (reference sequence). This CDR3 is CASRNYNEQFF. The CDR3 DNA follows: TGTGCCAGCCGGAACTACAATGAGCAGTTCTTC.

In its sample, this clonotype was seen many times. This chain uses TRBV12-3 or TRBV12-4 with TRBJ1-3, with D hard to call. CDR3 length: 16 amino acids. Trimming took 6 bases from V and 0 from J, leaving 15 bases between them. This CDR3 reads CASRPENWASGNTIYF. In DNA, the CDR3 is TGTGCCAGCAGACCCGAGAACTGGGCCTCTGGAAACACCATATATTTT.

The chain links TRBV15 to TRBJ2-7; a possible D gene is TRBD1 (6 bases). The CDR3 has 13 residues. The germline gives CDR1 LNHNV, CDR2 YYDKDF (reference sequence). The ends were cut back, 7 bases at V and 7 bases at J, with 17 bases in the middle. The DNA of the CDR3 is TGTGCCACCAACAGGGTGGGGAGAGAGGAGCAGTACTTC. Amino acids: CATNRVGREEQYF. Full variable domain (missing parts from reference TRBV15 and TRBJ2-7): DAMVIQNPRYQVTQFGKPVTLSCSQTLNHNVMYWYQQKSSQAPKLLFHYYDKDFNNEADTPDNFQSRRPNTSFCFLDIRSPGLGDTAMYLCATNRVGREEQYFGPGTRLTVT.

The chain uses TRBV9 and TRBJ2-1, with TRBD2 as a possible D gene (5 bases). The V gene lost 4 bases and the J gene lost 3 bases, with 17 bases spanning the gap. This CDR3 is built from 16 residues. Germline CDR1 and CDR2: SGDLS and YYNGEE. The CDR3 DNA follows: TGTGCCAGCAGCCCCTTCCCGGGAACCCTCTACAATGAGCAGTTCTTC. It translates to CASSPFPGTLYNEQFF. Based on the CDR3 plus reference TRBV9 and TRBJ2-1, the full variable domain is DSGVTQTPKHLITATGQRVTLRCSPRSGDLSVYWYQQSLDQGLQFLIQYYNGEERAKGNILERFSAQQFPDLHSELNLSSLELGDSALYFCASSPFPGTLYNEQFFGPGTRLTVL.

V usage is TRBV4-3 and J usage is TRBJ2-1; D call uncertain. V gave up 1 base and J gave up 3 bases, with 7 bases separating them. The CDR3 is made up of 14 amino acids. The germline V gene encodes CDR1 LGHNA and CDR2 YSLEER. In DNA, the CDR3 is TGCGCCAGCAGCCAAGGTGGGGACTACAATGAGCAGTTCTTC. This sequence encodes CASSQGGDYNEQFF.

Ten or more counts support this clonotype. J is TRBJ2-7 and V is TRBV5-1; D uncertain. Germline CDR1 is SGHRS and CDR2 is YFSETQ. The CDR3 has 15 residues. V dropped 0 bases and J dropped 2 bases, with 12 bases sitting between them. The DNA for the CDR3 is TGCGCCAGCAGCTTGGATTACAGTAGGACCTACGAGCAGTACTTC. As protein: CASSLDYSRTYEQYF.

The rearrangement uses TRBV5-5 and TRBJ1-2; a weak D match, TRBD1 (6 bases). The V end was cut by 1 base, the J end by 3 bases, with 13 bases between. Germline assignment: CDR1 SGHKS and CDR2 YYEKEE (reference sequence). The CDR3 spans 15 residues. The CDR3 DNA reads as TGTGCCAGCAGCTTGTCGCCAGGGGTGGACTATGGCTACACCTTC. This translates into CASSLSPGVDYGYTF.

CDR3: CAISARNEQYF. Written as DNA, the CDR3 is TGTGCCATCAGTGCACGTAACGAGCAGTACTTC. V usage is TRBV10-3 and J usage is TRBJ2-7; no definite D call. The V and J ends lost 4 bases and 5 bases respectively, with 6 bases between them. In germline, CDR1 is ENHRY, CDR2 SYGVKD. The CDR3 runs to 11 residues.

This clonotype turned up a few times. The chain links TRBV28 to TRBJ2-1; 8 bases are a match to TRBD1. Per germline, CDR1 MDHEN and CDR2 SYDVKM. V was clipped by 2 bases and J by 1 base; unmatched bases: 4. The CDR3 spans 16 residues. The CDR3: CASSLNQGASYNEQFF. The CDR3, as DNA: TGTGCCAGCAGTTTAAACCAGGGGGCGTCCTACAATGAGCAGTTCTTC.

The chain uses TRBV15 and TRBJ2-7; TRBD1 agrees at 10 bases. Trimming took 1 base from V and 1 from J; bases not matched to a gene: 1. Germline CDR1 LNHNV, CDR2 YYDKDF (reference sequence). The CDR3 is 15 residues long. The CDR3 DNA follows: TGTGCCACCAGCAGAGGGGGACAGGGGTCCTACGAGCAGTACTTC. It is translated as CATSRGGQGSYEQYF.